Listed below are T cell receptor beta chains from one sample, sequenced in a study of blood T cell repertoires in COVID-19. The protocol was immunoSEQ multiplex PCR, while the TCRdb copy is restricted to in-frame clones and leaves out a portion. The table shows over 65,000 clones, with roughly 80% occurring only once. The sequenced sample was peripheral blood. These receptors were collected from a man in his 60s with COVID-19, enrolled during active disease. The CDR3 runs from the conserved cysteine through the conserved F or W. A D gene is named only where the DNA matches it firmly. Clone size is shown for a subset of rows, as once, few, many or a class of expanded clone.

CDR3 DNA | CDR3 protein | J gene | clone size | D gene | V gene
TGTGCCAGCAGCGTAGGTTCAGGGGCCTCTTATGGCTACACCTTC | CASSVGSGASYGYTF | TRBJ1-2 | NA | NA | TRBV9
TGTGCCAGCAGGCAGCCGGGGGGAGCCTATGGCTACACCTTC | CASRQPGGAYGYTF | TRBJ1-2 | NA | NA | TRBV6-5
TGTGCCAGCAGTGAGGGACAGGGACTGAGCTCCTACAATGAGCAGTTCTTC | CASSEGQGLSSYNEQFF | TRBJ2-1 | few | TRBD1 | TRBV6-1
TGTGCCAGCAGCTTAGTCGGACGGGAGGGAAGTGAGCAGTTCTTC | CASSLVGREGSEQFF | TRBJ2-1 | NA | TRBD2 | TRBV7-2
TGTGCCAGCAGAAACGGAGGGACGCAGTATTTT | CASRNGGTQYF | TRBJ2-3 | NA | NA | TRBV27
TGTGCCAGCAATGAGGCTGGAAACACCATATATTTT | CASNEAGNTIYF | TRBJ1-3 | once | NA | TRBV12-3/TRBV12-4
TGTGCCAGCAGAACAGGCGCGGAGAATAATGAGCAGTTCTTC | CASRTGAENNEQFF | TRBJ2-1 | NA | NA | TRBV6-5
TGTGCCAGCAGTTACTCGGCAGGTCACAATCAGCCCCAGCATTTT | CASSYSAGHNQPQHF | TRBJ1-5 | few | NA | TRBV6-6
TGTGCCAGCAGCAGAGGGGAGACCCAGTACTTC | CASSRGETQYF | TRBJ2-5 | NA | NA | TRBV3-1/TRBV3-2
TGTGCCAGCAGATCAGGTTCCACAGATACGCAGTATTTT | CASRSGSTDTQYF | TRBJ2-3 | many | NA | TRBV12-3/TRBV12-4
TGTGCCATCAGTGACAGCTCTGGAAACACCATATATTTT | CAISDSSGNTIYF | TRBJ1-3 | NA | NA | TRBV10-3
TGTGCCAGCTTTACTAACGGGGCAGGGGTGACACCCCTCCACTTT | CASFTNGAGVTPLHF | TRBJ1-6 | NA | NA | TRBV6-5
TGTGCCAGCAGCGTAGAAAAAGGGGGCGAAAACACCATATATTTT | CASSVEKGGENTIYF | TRBJ1-3 | few | TRBD1 | TRBV9
TGTGCCAGCAGTTACCGCCCTAGATCGGTCCGCACAGATACGCAGTATTTT | CASSYRPRSVRTDTQYF | TRBJ2-3 | NA | NA | TRBV6-2/TRBV6-3
TGTGCCAGCAGTCAATTGGGGGGGCCCGGGGAGCTGTTTTTT | CASSQLGGPGELFF | TRBJ2-2 | NA | NA | TRBV9
TGTGCCAGCGGACAGGTCTACGAGCAGTACTTC | CASGQVYEQYF | TRBJ2-7 | NA | TRBD1 | TRBV2
TGTGCCAGCCGGCAACAGGGTGAGGGTCAGCCCCAGCATTTT | CASRQQGEGQPQHF | TRBJ1-5 | NA | NA | TRBV19
TGCGCCAGCAGCCAACCGGGGAGGGGTATTCCCCCGGAGACCCAGTACTTC | CASSQPGRGIPPETQYF | TRBJ2-5 | NA | TRBD2 | TRBV4-1
TGTGCCAGCAGTTTCCAGGGACAGCTAAATTCACCCCTCCACTTT | CASSFQGQLNSPLHF | TRBJ1-6 | few | TRBD1 | TRBV27
TGTGCCAGCAGTGGCTCGGGACAGGGCAATCAGCCCCAGCATTTT | CASSGSGQGNQPQHF | TRBJ1-5 | NA | TRBD1 | TRBV2
TGTGCCAGTAGTATCGGGACAGGTGAGGTCTACGAGCAGTACTTC | CASSIGTGEVYEQYF | TRBJ2-7 | NA | TRBD1 | TRBV19
TGTGCCAGCAGCCCCTCAGGACAGGGGTCCTACGAGCAGTACTTC | CASSPSGQGSYEQYF | TRBJ2-7 | NA | TRBD1 | TRBV3-1/TRBV3-2